The next 16 T cell receptor beta chains were all read from a single sample in a study of blood T cell repertoires in COVID-19. The table came from immunoSEQ multiplex PCR; TCRdb's copy has only in-frame clones and leaves some out. Counted here are around 270,000 clones, over 75% occurring once; the ten biggest clones make up approximately 4%. Sequencing was performed on PBMCs or T cells enriched from blood (not recorded which). Every receptor here comes from a woman aged 25 to 39 who had recovered from COVID-19.

The chain carries TRBV28 and TRBJ1-2; D perhaps matches TRBD1 (6 bases). CDR1 and CDR2 from the germline V gene are MDHEN and SYDVKM. The CDR3 is 14 amino acids. Trimming took 6 bases from V and 2 from J, leaving 13 bases between them. The CDR3 here is CASSLRGTNYGYTF. DNA of the CDR3: TGTGCCAGCAGCCTGAGGGGGACAAACTATGGCTACACCTTC.

This clone was seen only once. The genes are TRBV28 and TRBJ1-5, with 9 bases that match TRBD1. J was trimmed by 1 base and V by 5 bases; bases with no gene match: 9. CDR3 length equals 17 residues. Germline V gene data show CDR1 as MDHEN and CDR2 as SYDVKM. Written as DNA, the CDR3 is TGTGCCAGCAGTAGGACAGGGGCGAAAGGGAGCAATCAGCCCCAGCATTTT. This encodes CASSRTGAKGSNQPQHF.

The rearrangement uses TRBV21-1 and TRBJ1-2. TRBV21-1 constitutes a pseudogene. CDR3 length: 13 amino acids. The CDR3 here is CASSLAGNYGYTF. The CDR3 DNA reads TGTGCCAGCAGCCTAGCGGGCAACTATGGCTACACCTTC.

This rearrangement joins TRBV6-5 to TRBJ1-2, with D tentatively TRBD1 (6 bases). V shed 2 bases and J shed 1 base, with 8 bases lying between them. The length of the CDR3 is 14 residues. Germline V gene sequence: CDR1 MNHEY, CDR2 SVGAGI. DNA for the CDR3: TGTGCCAGCAGTTACACACAGGGTAACTATGGCTACACCTTC. It translates to CASSYTQGNYGYTF.

CDR3 DNA: TGTGCCAGCAGCGCCCTTAGAGAGACAGGGGGCAGAGAGACCCAGTACTTC. This codes for CASSALRETGGRETQYF. The genes are TRBV9 and TRBJ2-5, with 10 bases that match TRBD1. Germline loops: CDR1 SGDLS, CDR2 YYNGEE. After removal of 3 bases from V and 4 bases from J, the junction contained 12 bases not matched to a gene. This CDR3 is 17 amino acids long.

V and J are TRBV29-1 and TRBJ2-1; TRBD1 might be the D (7 bases). Trimming took 1 base from V and 4 from J, leaving 14 bases between them. The CDR3 spans 15 residues. Germline CDR1 SQVTM, CDR2 ANQGSEA. CDR3 nucleotide sequence: TGCAGCGTTGAAGGGAGGGACAGAAAATACAATGAGCAGTTCTTC. Its translation is CSVEGRDRKYNEQFF.

The chain combines TRBV5-1 with TRBJ2-7, with 8 bases matching TRBD1. The CDR3 length is 15 residues. Germline lookup yields CDR1 SGHRS and CDR2 YFSETQ. The V segment lost 4 bases and the J segment 0 bases; nucleotides outside the gene matches: 6. The CDR3 region is CASSPGQAYSYEQYF. For the CDR3, the DNA is TGCGCCAGCAGCCCGGGACAGGCCTACTCCTACGAGCAGTACTTC. Supplemented by reference TRBV5-1 and TRBJ2-7, the full variable domain reads KAGVTQTPRYLIKTRGQQVTLSCSPISGHRSVSWYQQTPGQGLQFLFEYFSETQRNKGNFPGRFSGRQFSNSRSEMNVSTLELGDSALYLCASSPGQAYSYEQYFGPGTRLTVT.

The rearrangement joins TRBV7-6 to TRBJ1-1; a possible D gene is TRBD1 (5 bases). This CDR3 has 18 amino acids. Per germline, CDR1 SGHVS and CDR2 FNYEAQ. V shed 0 bases and J shed 0 bases, with 17 bases lying between them. CDR3 coding DNA: TGTGCCAGCAGCTTAGCGACAGCTAACCTCCTTATGAACACTGAAGCTTTCTTT. Translation gives CASSLATANLLMNTEAFF.

The chain is built from TRBV2 and TRBJ1-1; tentatively, D is TRBD1 (5 bases). Germline V gives CDR1 SNHLY, CDR2 FYNNEI. The V end was cut by 3 bases, the J end by 2 bases, with 13 bases between. The CDR3 runs to 15 residues. The chain's CDR3 is CASSEQGKSNTEAFF. CDR3 nucleotides: TGTGCCAGCAGTGAGCAGGGCAAAAGTAACACTGAAGCTTTCTTT.

This rearrangement joins TRBV18 to TRBJ2-3, with TRBD1 as a possible D gene (6 bases). CDR1 and CDR2 (germline): KGHSH, LQKENI. The ends were cut back, 3 bases at V and 4 bases at J, with 14 bases in the middle. The CDR3 covers 15 residues. The CDR3 bases are TGTGCCAGCTCACCCAGGGGTTTTCCGGCAGATACGCAGTATTTT. Protein: CASSPRGFPADTQYF.

This chain joins TRBV4-1 and TRBJ2-7; 9 positions agree with TRBD1. The germline gives CDR1 MGHRA, CDR2 YSYEKL. This CDR3 is built from 17 residues. Trimming cost V 1 base and J 2 bases; bases outside gene matches: 9. The CDR3 coding sequence is TGCGCCAGCAGCCAAGGAACAGGGGGCCGGCCACCCTACGAGCAGTACTTC. The encoded protein is CASSQGTGGRPPYEQYF.

This chain connects TRBV9 to TRBJ2-1; D gene unclear. Per the germline V gene, CDR1 is SGDLS and CDR2 is YYNGEE. The V end lost 3 bases, the J end lost 2 bases, and 12 bases lay between the germline ends. This CDR3 is built from 15 residues. CDR3 nucleotides: TGTGCCAGCAGCGGTTCGGGTCTGACCTACAATGAGCAGTTCTTC. Its translation: CASSGSGLTYNEQFF.

About this clone itself: Other nucleotide sequences from this sample produce the same CDR3. The chain employs TRBV19 and TRBJ1-3; no clear D. This CDR3 contains 14 residues. V shed 5 bases and J shed 3 bases, with 11 bases lying between them. The germline V gene has CDR1 LNHDA and CDR2 SQIVND (reference sequence). CDR3 nucleotides: TGTGCCAGTAGTCCCACCGGTTTTGGAAACACCATATATTTT. Translation: CASSPTGFGNTIYF.

The V gene is TRBV5-5, the J gene TRBJ2-3; D not resolved. Germline assignment: CDR1 SGHKS and CDR2 YYEKEE (reference sequence). V gave up 1 base and J gave up 6 bases, with 6 bases separating them. This CDR3 region has 12 residues. The DNA for the CDR3 is TGTGCCAGCAGCTTGTTTCTTGATACGCAGTATTTT. This encodes CASSLFLDTQYF.

The chain recombines TRBV12-3 or TRBV12-4 with TRBJ1-2, with 7 bases that match TRBD1. The J segment lost 4 bases and the V segment lost 6 bases, leaving 5 bases of the junction unmatched. This CDR3 spans 13 amino acids. CDR3 in amino acids: CASSRQGGYGYTF. The CDR3 DNA is TGTGCCAGCAGCCGACAGGGCGGCTATGGCTACACCTTC.

J is TRBJ1-1 and V is TRBV4-1; 10 bases are shared with TRBD1. V shed 4 bases and J 7 bases; nucleotides not matched to a gene: 12. Germline V CDR1 and CDR2: MGHRA, YSYEKL. The CDR3 extends over 16 amino acids. The CDR3 spells CASSLPPTGGGGEAFF. The CDR3, as DNA: TGCGCCAGCAGCCTCCCTCCGACAGGGGGCGGTGGTGAAGCTTTCTTT.